Listed here is a single TCR beta chain. The antigen is undetermined. The data stem from a study of cytomegalovirus exposure and HLA in healthy donors. Points from the study as a whole: 87-base-pair reads could not separate some V segments, including TRBV6-2 and TRBV6-3. Later on, an analysis found that several of the most significant clusters appeared to be linked to common viral pathogens, which included parvovirus B19.

Germline V gene sequence: CDR1 SGHDT, CDR2 YYEEEE. CDR3 length equals 15 residues. V shed 0 bases and J 7 bases; nucleotides not matched to a gene: 5. Primers: 60 Vbeta forward and 13 Jbeta reverse. Sequenced by immunoSEQ multiplex PCR; TCRdb stores in-frame clones only, minus some. The sample has some 180,000 clones, roughly 90% seen once. When sampled, the donors appeared nominally healthy, though they likely had unrecorded immune exposures. Input material: PBMCs. V and J are TRBV5-6 and TRBJ2-1, with TRBD2 identical over 9 bases. The sequence came from a girl less than two years old in good health and CMV-seronegative. The CDR3 sequence: CASSLGSGRGNEQFF. DNA for the CDR3: TGTGCCAGCAGCTTGGGTAGCGGGAGAGGGAATGAGCAGTTCTTC.